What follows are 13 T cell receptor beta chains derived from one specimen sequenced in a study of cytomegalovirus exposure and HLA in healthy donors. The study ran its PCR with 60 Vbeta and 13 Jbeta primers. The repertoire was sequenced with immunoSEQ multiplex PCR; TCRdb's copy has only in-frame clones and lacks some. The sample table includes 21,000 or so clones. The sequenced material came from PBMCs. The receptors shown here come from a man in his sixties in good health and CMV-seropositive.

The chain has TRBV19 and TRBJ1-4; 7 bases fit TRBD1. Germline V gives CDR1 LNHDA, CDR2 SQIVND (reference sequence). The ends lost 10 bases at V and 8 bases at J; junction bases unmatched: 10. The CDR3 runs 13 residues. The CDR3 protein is CATEAGGQEKLFF. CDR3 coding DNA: TGTGCCACCGAAGCAGGGGGACAAGAAAAACTGTTTTTT.

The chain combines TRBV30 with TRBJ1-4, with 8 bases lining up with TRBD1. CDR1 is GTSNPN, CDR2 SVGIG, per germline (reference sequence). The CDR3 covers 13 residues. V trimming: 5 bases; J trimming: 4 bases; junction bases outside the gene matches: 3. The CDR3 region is CAWGQGINEKLFF. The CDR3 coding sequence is TGTGCCTGGGGACAGGGTATTAATGAAAAACTGTTTTTT.

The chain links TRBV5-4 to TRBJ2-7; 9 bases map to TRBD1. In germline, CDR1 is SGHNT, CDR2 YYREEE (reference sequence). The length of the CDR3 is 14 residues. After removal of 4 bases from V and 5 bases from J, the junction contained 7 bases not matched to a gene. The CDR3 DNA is TGTGCCAGCAGCCCCCCGGACAGGGGCGACGAGCAGTACTTC. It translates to CASSPPDRGDEQYF.

The CDR3 coding sequence is TGTGCCTGGAGTGTATTCGGTTACAGCCCTGAAGCTTTCTTT. Translating it yields CAWSVFGYSPEAFF. This chain joins TRBV30 and TRBJ1-1; D remains ambiguous. V shed 0 bases and J shed 6 bases, with 14 bases lying between them. The CDR3 extends over 14 amino acids. The germline V gene has CDR1 GTSNPN and CDR2 SVGIG (reference sequence).

CDR3 DNA: TGTGCCAGCAGCTTAATCCCAGGGGCCGGGAACACTGAAGCTTTCTTT. This gives the protein CASSLIPGAGNTEAFF. This chain connects TRBV7-9 to TRBJ1-1; D is perhaps TRBD1 (6 bases). The CDR3 has 16 amino acids. Looked up from germline, CDR1 is SEHNR and CDR2 is FQNEAQ (reference sequence). V lost 2 bases and J 1 base, leaving 14 bases between the germline ends.

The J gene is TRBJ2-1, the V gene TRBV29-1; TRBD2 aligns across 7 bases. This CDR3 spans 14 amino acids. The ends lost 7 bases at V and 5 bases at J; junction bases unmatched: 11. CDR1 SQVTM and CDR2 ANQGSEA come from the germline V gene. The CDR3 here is CSAERDQRNNEQFF. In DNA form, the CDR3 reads TGCAGCGCCGAGCGGGACCAAAGAAACAATGAGCAGTTCTTC.

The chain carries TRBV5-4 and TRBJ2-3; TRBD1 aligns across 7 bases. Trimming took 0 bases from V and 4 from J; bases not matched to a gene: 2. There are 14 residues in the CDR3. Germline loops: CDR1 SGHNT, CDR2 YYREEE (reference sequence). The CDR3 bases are TGTGCCAGCAGCTTGGGACAGGGTTCAGATACGCAGTATTTT. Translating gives CASSLGQGSDTQYF.

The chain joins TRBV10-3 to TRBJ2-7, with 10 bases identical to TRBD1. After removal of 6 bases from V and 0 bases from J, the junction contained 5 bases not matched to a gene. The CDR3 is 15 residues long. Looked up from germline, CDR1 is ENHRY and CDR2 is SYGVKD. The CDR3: CAIRPDRGISYEQYF. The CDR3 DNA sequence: TGTGCCATCAGGCCGGACAGGGGGATCTCCTACGAGCAGTACTTC.

The CDR3 sequence: CASSVARSGLGEQYF. The CDR3 coding sequence is TGTGCCAGCAGCGTAGCTCGCTCCGGACTCGGTGAGCAGTACTTC. The chain has TRBV9 and TRBJ2-7; possibly TRBD2 for D (5 bases). V lost 0 bases, J lost 7 bases, and 17 bases lay in between. Germline V gene sequence: CDR1 SGDLS, CDR2 YYNGEE. This CDR3 comprises 15 residues.

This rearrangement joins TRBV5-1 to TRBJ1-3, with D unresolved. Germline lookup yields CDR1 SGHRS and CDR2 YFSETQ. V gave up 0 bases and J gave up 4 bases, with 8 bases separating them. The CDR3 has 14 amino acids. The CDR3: CASSLGSSGNTIYF. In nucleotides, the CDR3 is TGCGCCAGCAGCTTGGGGAGTTCCGGAAACACCATATATTTT.

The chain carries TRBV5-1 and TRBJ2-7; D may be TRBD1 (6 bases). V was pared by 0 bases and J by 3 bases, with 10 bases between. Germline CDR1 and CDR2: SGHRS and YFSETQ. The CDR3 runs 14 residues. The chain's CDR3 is CASSLAQGGYEQYF. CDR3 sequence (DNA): TGCGCCAGCAGCTTGGCACAGGGTGGCTACGAGCAGTACTTC. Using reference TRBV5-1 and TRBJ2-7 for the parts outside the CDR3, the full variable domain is KAGVTQTPRYLIKTRGQQVTLSCSPISGHRSVSWYQQTPGQGLQFLFEYFSETQRNKGNFPGRFSGRQFSNSRSEMNVSTLELGDSALYLCASSLAQGGYEQYFGPGTRLTVT.

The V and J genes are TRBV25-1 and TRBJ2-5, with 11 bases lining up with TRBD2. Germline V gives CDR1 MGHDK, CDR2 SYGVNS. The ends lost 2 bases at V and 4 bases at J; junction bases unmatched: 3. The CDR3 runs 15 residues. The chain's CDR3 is CASSEPGLAGETQYF. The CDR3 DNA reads TGTGCCAGCAGTGAACCTGGACTAGCGGGAGAGACCCAGTACTTC.

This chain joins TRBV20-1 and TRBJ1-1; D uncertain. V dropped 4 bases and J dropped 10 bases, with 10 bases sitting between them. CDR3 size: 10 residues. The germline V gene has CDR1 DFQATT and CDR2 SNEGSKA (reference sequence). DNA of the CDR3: TGCAGTGCTAACACTTGGGCAGCTTTCTTT. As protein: CSANTWAAFF.